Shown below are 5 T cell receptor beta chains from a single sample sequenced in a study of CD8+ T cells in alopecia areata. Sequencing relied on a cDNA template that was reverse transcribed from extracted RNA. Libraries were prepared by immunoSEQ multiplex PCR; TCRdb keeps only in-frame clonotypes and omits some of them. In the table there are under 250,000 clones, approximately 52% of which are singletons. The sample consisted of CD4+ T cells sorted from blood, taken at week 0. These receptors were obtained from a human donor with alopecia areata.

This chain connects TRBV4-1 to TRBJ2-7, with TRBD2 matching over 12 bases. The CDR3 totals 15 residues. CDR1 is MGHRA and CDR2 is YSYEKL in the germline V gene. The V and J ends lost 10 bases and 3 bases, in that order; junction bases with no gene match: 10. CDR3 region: CATSDGLAGRYEQYF. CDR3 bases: TGCGCCACCTCGGACGGACTAGCGGGACGCTACGAGCAGTACTTC.

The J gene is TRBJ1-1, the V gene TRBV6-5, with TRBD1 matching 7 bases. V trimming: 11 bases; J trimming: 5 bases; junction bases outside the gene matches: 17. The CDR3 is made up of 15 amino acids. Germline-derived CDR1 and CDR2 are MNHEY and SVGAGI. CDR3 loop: CACSPLRTGETEAFF. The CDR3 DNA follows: TGTGCCTGCTCCCCCCTGAGAACAGGGGAAACTGAAGCTTTCTTT.

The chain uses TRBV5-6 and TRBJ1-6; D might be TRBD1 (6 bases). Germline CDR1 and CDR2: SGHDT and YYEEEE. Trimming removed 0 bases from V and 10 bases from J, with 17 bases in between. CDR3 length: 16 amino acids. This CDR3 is CASSLASGGPRSPLHF. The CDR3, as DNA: TGTGCCAGCAGCTTGGCCTCTGGGGGCCCCAGGTCACCCCTCCACTTT.

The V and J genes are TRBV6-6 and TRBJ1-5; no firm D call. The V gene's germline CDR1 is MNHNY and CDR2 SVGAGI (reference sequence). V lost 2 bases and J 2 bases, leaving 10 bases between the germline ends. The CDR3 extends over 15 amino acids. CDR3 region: CASSYGLPGNQPQHF. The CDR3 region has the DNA TGTGCCAGCAGTTACGGTCTTCCTGGCAATCAGCCCCAGCATTTT.

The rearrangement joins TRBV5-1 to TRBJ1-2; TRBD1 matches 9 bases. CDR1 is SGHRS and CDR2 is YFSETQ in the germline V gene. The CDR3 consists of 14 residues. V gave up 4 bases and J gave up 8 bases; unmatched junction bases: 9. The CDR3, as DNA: TGCGCCAGCAGCCCGACAGGGGGAATGGGAGGCTACACCTTC. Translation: CASSPTGGMGGYTF. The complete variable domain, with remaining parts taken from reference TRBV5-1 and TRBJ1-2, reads KAGVTQTPRYLIKTRGQQVTLSCSPISGHRSVSWYQQTPGQGLQFLFEYFSETQRNKGNFPGRFSGRQFSNSRSEMNVSTLELGDSALYLCASSPTGGMGGYTFGSGTRLTVV.